Ten or more counts support the clone carrying this T cell receptor beta chain. Its antigen is currently unknown. This record comes from a study of T cells in Graves' hyperthyroidism and ophthalmopathy. General study findings and limits: A model built on 13 V-J features separated ophthalmopathy from stable hyperthyroidism.

TCR beta CDR3 regions were amplified from RNA. Carried out on the TCR CDR3, a first-round RT-PCR used the HTBI primer set. Each CDR3 protein is one row after TCRdb ran MiXCR on the multiplex PCR reads. This sample has 450,000 to 700,000 distinct CDR3 sequences, with around 46% found just once. Trimming took off 7 bases at V and 7 bases at J, with 16 bases between the two ends. The CDR3 has 13 amino acids. CDR1 and CDR2 from the germline V gene are WSHSY and SAAADI. V is TRBV10-2 and J is TRBJ1-1; no firm D call. The sequence was obtained from an adult woman with Graves' disease, either hyperthyroidism or ophthalmopathy (not recorded which). The sample consisted of peripheral blood or thyroid tissue (not recorded which). The CDR3 loop reads CASKNRAWHEAFF. CDR3 DNA sequence: TGCGCCAGCAAAAACAGAGCTTGGCATGAAGCTTTCTTT.